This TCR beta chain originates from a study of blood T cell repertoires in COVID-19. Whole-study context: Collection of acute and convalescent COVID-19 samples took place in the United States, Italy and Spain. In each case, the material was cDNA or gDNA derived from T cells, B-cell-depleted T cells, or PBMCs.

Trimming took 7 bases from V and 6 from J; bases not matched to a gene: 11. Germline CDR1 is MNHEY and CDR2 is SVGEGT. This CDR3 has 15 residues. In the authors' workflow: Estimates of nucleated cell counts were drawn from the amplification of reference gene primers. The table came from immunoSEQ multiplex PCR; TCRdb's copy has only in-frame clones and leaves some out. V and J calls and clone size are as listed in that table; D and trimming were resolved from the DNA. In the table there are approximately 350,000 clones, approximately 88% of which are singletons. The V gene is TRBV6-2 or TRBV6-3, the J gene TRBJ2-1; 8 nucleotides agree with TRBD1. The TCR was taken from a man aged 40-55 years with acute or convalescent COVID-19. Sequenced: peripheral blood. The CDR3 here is CASIPAGGNSNEQFF. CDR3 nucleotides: TGTGCCAGCATCCCGGCAGGGGGCAACAGCAATGAGCAGTTCTTC.